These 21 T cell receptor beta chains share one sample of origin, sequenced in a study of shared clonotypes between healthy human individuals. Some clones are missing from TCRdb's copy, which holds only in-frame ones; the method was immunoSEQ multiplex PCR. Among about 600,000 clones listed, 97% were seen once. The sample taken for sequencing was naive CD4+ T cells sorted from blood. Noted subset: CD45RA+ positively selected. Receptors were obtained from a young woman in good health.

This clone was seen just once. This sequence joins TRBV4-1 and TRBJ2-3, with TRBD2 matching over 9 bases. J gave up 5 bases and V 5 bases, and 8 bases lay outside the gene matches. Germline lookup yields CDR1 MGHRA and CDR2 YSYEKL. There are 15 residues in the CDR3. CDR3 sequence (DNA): TGCGCCAGCAGCAGGTTAGCGGGAGAGGTAGATACGCAGTATTTT. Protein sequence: CASSRLAGEVDTQYF.

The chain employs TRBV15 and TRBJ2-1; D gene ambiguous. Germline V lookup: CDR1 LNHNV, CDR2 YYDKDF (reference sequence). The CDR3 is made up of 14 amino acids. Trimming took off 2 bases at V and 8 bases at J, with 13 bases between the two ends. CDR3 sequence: CATSRKSYGHEQFF. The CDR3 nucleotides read TGTGCCACCAGCAGAAAATCATATGGACATGAGCAGTTCTTC.

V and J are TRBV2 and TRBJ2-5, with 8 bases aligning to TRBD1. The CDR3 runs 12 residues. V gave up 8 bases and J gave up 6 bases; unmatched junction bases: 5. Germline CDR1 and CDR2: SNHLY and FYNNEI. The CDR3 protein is CASEGQGQTQYF. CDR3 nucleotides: TGTGCCAGCGAAGGACAGGGCCAGACCCAGTACTTC.

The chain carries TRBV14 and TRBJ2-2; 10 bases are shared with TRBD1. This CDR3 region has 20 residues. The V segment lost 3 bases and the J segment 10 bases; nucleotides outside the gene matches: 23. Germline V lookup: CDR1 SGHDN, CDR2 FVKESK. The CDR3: CASSHWVTGTGVTAGEELFF. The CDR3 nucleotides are TGTGCCAGCAGCCATTGGGTCACCGGGACAGGGGTCACTGCGGGAGAGGAGCTGTTTTTT.

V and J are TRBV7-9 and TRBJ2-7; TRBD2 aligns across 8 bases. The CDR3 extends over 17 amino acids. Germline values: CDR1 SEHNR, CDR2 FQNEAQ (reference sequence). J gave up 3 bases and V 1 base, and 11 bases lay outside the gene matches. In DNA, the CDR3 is TGTGCCAGCAGCTTAGTTTATGGTAGCGGGATCGGCTACGAGCAGTACTTC. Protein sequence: CASSLVYGSGIGYEQYF.

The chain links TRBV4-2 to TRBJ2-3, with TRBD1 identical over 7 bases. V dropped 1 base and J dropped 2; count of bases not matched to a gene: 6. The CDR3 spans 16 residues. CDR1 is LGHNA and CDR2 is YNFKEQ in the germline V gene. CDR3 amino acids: CASSQGQTGNTDTQYF. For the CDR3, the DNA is TGTGCCAGCAGCCAAGGGCAGACAGGGAACACAGATACGCAGTATTTT.

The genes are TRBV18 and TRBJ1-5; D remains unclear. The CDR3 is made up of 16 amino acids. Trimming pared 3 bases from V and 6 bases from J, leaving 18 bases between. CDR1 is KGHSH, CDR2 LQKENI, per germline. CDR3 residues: CASSPLLVGEGQPQHF. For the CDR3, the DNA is TGTGCCAGCTCACCGTTACTAGTCGGGGAAGGTCAGCCCCAGCATTTT.

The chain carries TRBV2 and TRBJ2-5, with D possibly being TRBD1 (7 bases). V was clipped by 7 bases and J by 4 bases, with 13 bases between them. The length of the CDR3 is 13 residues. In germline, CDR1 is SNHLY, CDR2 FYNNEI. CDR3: CASNRGTAETQYF. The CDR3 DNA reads TGTGCCAGCAATCGGGGGACAGCAGAGACCCAGTACTTC.

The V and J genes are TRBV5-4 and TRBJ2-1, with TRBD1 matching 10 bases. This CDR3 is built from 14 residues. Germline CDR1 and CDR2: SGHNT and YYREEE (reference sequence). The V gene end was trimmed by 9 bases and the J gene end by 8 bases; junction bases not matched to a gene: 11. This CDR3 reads CATSPSGTGDEQFF. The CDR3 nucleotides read TGTGCCACTTCCCCCAGCGGGACAGGGGATGAGCAGTTCTTC.

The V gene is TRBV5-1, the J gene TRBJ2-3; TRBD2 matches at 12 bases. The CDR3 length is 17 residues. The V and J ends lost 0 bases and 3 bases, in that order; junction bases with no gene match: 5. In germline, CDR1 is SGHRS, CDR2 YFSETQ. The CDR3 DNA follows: TGCGCCAGCAGCTTGGTAGGACTAGCGGGACTTACAGATACGCAGTATTTT. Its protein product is CASSLVGLAGLTDTQYF.

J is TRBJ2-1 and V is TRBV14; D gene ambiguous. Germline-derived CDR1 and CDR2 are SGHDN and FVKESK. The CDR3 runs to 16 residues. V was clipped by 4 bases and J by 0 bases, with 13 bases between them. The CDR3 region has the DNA TGTGCCAGCAGCCTCCTGATGCAGATCTCCTACAATGAGCAGTTCTTC. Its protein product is CASSLLMQISYNEQFF.

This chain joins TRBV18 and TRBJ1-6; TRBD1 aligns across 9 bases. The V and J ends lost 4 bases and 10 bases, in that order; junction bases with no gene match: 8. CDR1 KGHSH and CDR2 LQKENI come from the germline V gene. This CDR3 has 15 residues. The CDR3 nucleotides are TGTGCCAGCTCACGGGGACAGGGATTGGACTCACCCCTCCACTTT. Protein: CASSRGQGLDSPLHF.

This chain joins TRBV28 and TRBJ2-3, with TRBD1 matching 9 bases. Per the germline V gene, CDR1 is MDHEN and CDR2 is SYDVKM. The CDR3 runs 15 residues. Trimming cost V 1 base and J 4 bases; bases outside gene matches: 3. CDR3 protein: CASSLSTGGSDTQYF. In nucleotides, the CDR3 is TGTGCCAGCAGTTTATCGACAGGGGGTTCAGATACGCAGTATTTT.

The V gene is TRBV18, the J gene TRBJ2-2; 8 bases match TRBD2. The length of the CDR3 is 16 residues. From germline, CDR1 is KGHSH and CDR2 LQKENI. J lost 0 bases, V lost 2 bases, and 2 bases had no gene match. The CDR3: CASSPGLAANTGELFF. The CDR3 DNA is TGTGCCAGCTCACCAGGACTAGCTGCGAACACCGGGGAGCTGTTTTTT.

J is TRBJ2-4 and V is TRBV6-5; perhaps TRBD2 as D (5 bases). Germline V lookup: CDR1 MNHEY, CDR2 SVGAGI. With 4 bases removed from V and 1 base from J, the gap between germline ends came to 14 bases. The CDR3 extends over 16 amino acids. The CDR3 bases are TGTGCCAGCAGTTCTAGCAAACGAGGGGCCAAAAACATTCAGTACTTC. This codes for CASSSSKRGAKNIQYF.

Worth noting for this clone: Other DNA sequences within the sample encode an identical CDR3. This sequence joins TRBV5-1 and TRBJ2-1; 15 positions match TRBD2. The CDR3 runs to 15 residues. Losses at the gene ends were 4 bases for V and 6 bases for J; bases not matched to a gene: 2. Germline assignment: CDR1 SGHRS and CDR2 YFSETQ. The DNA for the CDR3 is TGCGCCAGCAGCCCGGGACTAGCGGGGGGCAATGAGCAGTTCTTC. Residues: CASSPGLAGGNEQFF.

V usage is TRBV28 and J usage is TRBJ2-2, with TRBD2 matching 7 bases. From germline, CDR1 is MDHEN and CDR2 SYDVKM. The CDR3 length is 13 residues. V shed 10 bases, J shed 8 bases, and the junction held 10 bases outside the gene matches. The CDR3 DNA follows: TGTGCCACCGCGGGGAGGGCTGATGGGGAGCTGTTTTTT. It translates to CATAGRADGELFF.

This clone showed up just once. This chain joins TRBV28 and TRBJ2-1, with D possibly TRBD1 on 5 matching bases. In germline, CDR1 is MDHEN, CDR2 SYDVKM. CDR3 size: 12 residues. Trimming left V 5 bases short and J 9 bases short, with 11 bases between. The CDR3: CASSQTALEQFF. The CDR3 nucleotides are TGTGCCAGCAGTCAGACAGCTCTTGAGCAGTTCTTC.

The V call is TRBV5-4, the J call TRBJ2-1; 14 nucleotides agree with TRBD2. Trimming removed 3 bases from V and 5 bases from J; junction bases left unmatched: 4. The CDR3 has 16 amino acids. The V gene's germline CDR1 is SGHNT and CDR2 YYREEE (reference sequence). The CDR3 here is CASSSGLAGANNEQFF. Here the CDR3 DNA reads TGTGCCAGCAGCTCGGGACTAGCGGGAGCTAACAATGAGCAGTTCTTC.

The CDR3 spells CASSYSTSTGELFF. DNA of the CDR3: TGTGCCAGCAGTTACTCGACGTCTACCGGGGAGCTGTTTTTT. The chain has TRBV6-6 and TRBJ2-2, with unresolved D. CDR1 is MNHNY and CDR2 is SVGAGI in the germline V gene (reference sequence). Trimming removed 0 bases from V and 5 bases from J, with 7 bases in between. The CDR3 sequence is 14 residues long.

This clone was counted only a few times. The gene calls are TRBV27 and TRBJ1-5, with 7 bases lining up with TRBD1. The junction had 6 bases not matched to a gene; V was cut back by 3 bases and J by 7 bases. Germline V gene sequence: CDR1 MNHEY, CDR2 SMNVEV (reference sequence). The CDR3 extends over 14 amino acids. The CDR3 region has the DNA TGTGCCAGCAGTTTCCGACAGGGAGGGCAGCCCCAGCATTTT. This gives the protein CASSFRQGGQPQHF.